One and the same sample provided the 7 T cell receptor beta chains below, sequenced in a study of post-analysis software for immune sequencing data. Points from the study as a whole: Roughly five TRBV segments appeared more often in patients than in controls, and TRBV5-6, TRBV5-1 and TRBV20-1 were among these.

TCR beta libraries were prepared from cDNA with unique molecular identifiers. TCRdb independently ran MiXCR on the PCR reads; one entry per CDR3 protein. This repertoire shows 600,000 to 700,000 distinct CDR3 sequences, around 64% found once; its top ten account for 10% to 12%. No cognate antigen is known for these TCRs. Sequences were obtained from blood. These receptors came from a girl aged 2-10 years with multiple sclerosis.

This clonotype was recorded once. The genes are TRBV6-6 and TRBJ2-5, with D possibly matching TRBD1 (5 bases). This CDR3 has 13 amino acids. The ends were cut back, 8 bases at V and 11 bases at J, with 21 bases in the middle. CDR1 and CDR2 (germline): MNHNY, SVGAGI (reference sequence). The CDR3 loop reads CASASASLTGQYF. Written as DNA, the CDR3 is TGTGCCAGCGCTTCAGCCTCACTTACAGGACAGTACTTC.

The V and J genes are TRBV4-1 and TRBJ2-7; no firm D call. CDR3 length equals 14 residues. Germline assignment: CDR1 MGHRA and CDR2 YSYEKL. Trimming pared 4 bases from V and 2 bases from J, leaving 12 bases between. This CDR3 reads CASSPFLVTYEQYF. CDR3 in DNA: TGCGCCAGCAGCCCCTTTCTGGTTACCTACGAGCAGTACTTC.

V usage is TRBV9 and J usage is TRBJ2-1; 10 positions agree with TRBD2. Germline trimming cut 4 bases from V and 6 bases from J; bases unmatched to any gene: 10. CDR1 is SGDLS and CDR2 is YYNGEE in the germline V gene. The CDR3 has 16 residues. The CDR3 reads CASSTGWTSGSNEQFF. In DNA, the CDR3 is TGTGCCAGCAGCACCGGATGGACTAGCGGTTCCAATGAGCAGTTCTTC.

The genes are TRBV13 and TRBJ1-4, with D tentatively TRBD1 (5 bases). The germline V gene has CDR1 PRHDT and CDR2 FYEKMQ (reference sequence). Trimming stripped 4 bases from V and 2 bases from J, with 8 bases between. This CDR3 has 14 residues. The DNA of the CDR3 is TGTGCCAGCAGCTCAGGGTGGACTAATGAAAAACTGTTTTTT. Protein sequence: CASSSGWTNEKLFF.

This clonotype was seen a handful of times. This chain links TRBV12-3 or TRBV12-4 with TRBJ1-5; TRBD1 aligns across 8 bases. This CDR3 contains 13 residues. J gave up 3 bases and V 9 bases, and 4 bases lay outside the gene matches. CDR3 DNA: TGTGCCAGTAGGGACAGGCTCAATCAGCCCCAGCATTTT. This encodes CASRDRLNQPQHF.

V usage is TRBV7-2 and J usage is TRBJ2-5; TRBD1 matches at 7 bases. Trimming took 7 bases from V and 1 from J; bases not matched to a gene: 6. Germline V gene data show CDR1 as SGHTA and CDR2 as FQGNSA. This CDR3 contains 14 residues. CDR3: CASNPTGVQETQYF. DNA of the CDR3: TGTGCCAGCAACCCAACAGGGGTCCAAGAGACCCAGTACTTC.

The chain recombines TRBV10-3 with TRBJ2-1; 7 bases map to TRBD2. After removal of 3 bases from V and 3 bases from J, the junction contained 5 bases not matched to a gene. The germline V gene has CDR1 ENHRY and CDR2 SYGVKD. The CDR3 is 15 amino acids. CDR3 sequence (DNA): TGTGCCATCAGTGACGAGCGGGGCCTCTACAATGAGCAGTTCTTC. As protein: CAISDERGLYNEQFF.